Presented here are 22 T cell receptor beta chains from one specimen sequenced in a study of early T cells in non-severe SARS-CoV-2 infection. TCRdb re-derived calls from the 5' RACE reads in MiXCR, one entry per CDR3 protein. This sample has about 130,000 distinct CDR3 sequences; approximately 15% occur once, and the top ten carry 21%. The sample comprised whole blood. These receptors all come from an adult who was a healthcare worker with PCR-confirmed SARS-CoV-2 infection or an uninfected control (not recorded which).

This clonotype has ten or more counts. This chain joins TRBV20-1 and TRBJ2-7, with D perhaps TRBD2 (6 bases). Germline V gives CDR1 DFQATT, CDR2 SNEGSKA (reference sequence). This CDR3 region has 14 residues. The V end was cut by 6 bases, the J end by 4 bases, with 19 bases between. CDR3 in amino acids: CSAQLASPGYEQYF. CDR3 in DNA: TGCAGTGCCCAACTAGCCTCCCCTGGGTACGAGCAGTACTTC.

The chain carries TRBV3-1 and TRBJ2-7, with TRBD2 matching 7 bases. Germline-derived CDR1 and CDR2 are LGHDT and YNNKEL (reference sequence). The CDR3 totals 14 residues. V dropped 5 bases and J dropped 5; count of bases not matched to a gene: 9. As DNA, the CDR3 is TGTGCCAGCAGCACACACGGGACTAACCACGAGCAGTACTTC. The encoded protein is CASSTHGTNHEQYF.

The J gene is TRBJ1-1, the V gene TRBV14; no definite D call. The CDR3 loop spans 13 amino acids. The V and J ends lost 4 bases and 0 bases respectively, with 6 bases between them. Germline-derived CDR1 and CDR2 are SGHDN and FVKESK. The CDR3 protein is CASSPLVNTEAFF. The CDR3 DNA follows: TGTGCCAGCAGCCCTTTGGTGAACACTGAAGCTTTCTTT.

The V call is TRBV30, the J call TRBJ2-7; D might be TRBD2 (5 bases). This CDR3 region has 17 residues. Germline CDR1 is GTSNPN and CDR2 is SVGIG (reference sequence). Trimming took off 5 bases at V and 4 bases at J, with 27 bases between the two ends. The CDR3 is CAWGRNTLKSDRYEQYF. CDR3 bases: TGTGCCTGGGGGAGAAACACTCTTAAATCAGATCGATACGAGCAGTACTTC.

This chain joins TRBV19 and TRBJ1-5, with unresolved D. Germline loops: CDR1 LNHDA, CDR2 SQIVND (reference sequence). Trimming pared 2 bases from V and 0 bases from J, leaving 11 bases between. This CDR3 is built from 16 residues. Here the CDR3 reads CASSISSGYSNQPQHF. In nucleotides, the CDR3 is TGTGCCAGTAGTATAAGTTCGGGCTATAGCAATCAGCCCCAGCATTTT.

This chain uses TRBV25-1 with TRBJ2-5, with D unresolved. Trimming removed 4 bases at V and 5 bases at J, with 11 bases between. The CDR3 runs 13 residues. Germline CDR1 MGHDK, CDR2 SYGVNS. The CDR3 bases are TGTGCCAGCAGTGCACCTATCGCTGAGACCCAGTACTTC. It translates to CASSAPIAETQYF.

The V gene is TRBV5-1, the J gene TRBJ2-5; 8 positions match TRBD2. The CDR3 length is 16 residues. Germline V gives CDR1 SGHRS, CDR2 YFSETQ. V shed 2 bases and J 3 bases; nucleotides not matched to a gene: 9. The CDR3 coding sequence is TGCGCCAGCAGCTTTCGAAGCGGGGGTCTCAAAGAGACCCAGTACTTC. Translation gives CASSFRSGGLKETQYF.

The J gene is TRBJ1-4, the V gene TRBV7-2; tentative D call: TRBD1 (6 bases). Germline assignment: CDR1 SGHTA and CDR2 FQGNSA. The CDR3 loop spans 15 amino acids. Trimming pared 3 bases from V and 3 bases from J, leaving 11 bases between. The CDR3 DNA sequence: TGTGCCAGCAGCTTGGGGGGGGCGGCTAATGAAAAACTGTTTTTT. Protein product: CASSLGGAANEKLFF. Full variable domain (rest looked up from reference TRBV7-2 and TRBJ1-4): GAGVSQSPSNKVTEKGKDVELRCDPISGHTALYWYRQSLGQGLEFLIYFQGNSAPDKSGLPSDRFSAERTGGSVSTLTIQRTQQEDSAVYLCASSLGGAANEKLFFGSGTQLSVL.

A few counts support this clonotype. This chain connects TRBV11-2 to TRBJ2-1, with TRBD2 matching over 12 bases. The V segment lost 4 bases and the J segment 7 bases; nucleotides outside the gene matches: 2. In germline, CDR1 is SGHAT, CDR2 FQNNGV. The CDR3 spans 14 residues. The DNA for the CDR3 is TGTGCCAGCAGCTCACTAGCGGGGGGAAATGAGCAGTTCTTC. Protein: CASSSLAGGNEQFF.

Remarks on this clonotype: A read error may account for a junction end that differs from germline. The rearrangement uses TRBV18 and TRBJ2-2; D gene ambiguous. The germline V gene has CDR1 KGHSH and CDR2 LQKENI. The CDR3 is made up of 14 amino acids. CDR3 DNA: TGTGCCAGCTTACCAAGGGAAGGCACCGGGGAGCTGTTTTTT. It codes for CASLPREGTGELFF.

The J gene is TRBJ2-1, the V gene TRBV9; 8 bases match TRBD1. The CDR3 contains 16 residues. The V segment lost 0 bases and the J segment 7 bases; nucleotides outside the gene matches: 9. Germline lookup yields CDR1 SGDLS and CDR2 YYNGEE. CDR3 sequence (DNA): TGTGCCAGCAGCGTAGGTTTCCGGGGGACAGGAAATGAGCAGTTCTTC. Protein sequence: CASSVGFRGTGNEQFF.

The CDR3, as DNA: TGCAGTGCTAGGCCTGGGACTGAAGCTTTCTTT. Its protein product is CSARPGTEAFF. This chain joins TRBV20-1 and TRBJ1-1; no reliable D call. V shed 3 bases and J shed 5 bases, with 7 bases lying between them. The CDR3 contains 11 residues. Germline CDR1 DFQATT, CDR2 SNEGSKA (reference sequence).

This clonotype was observed a few times. The chain combines TRBV19 with TRBJ2-3, with TRBD2 matching over 14 bases. CDR3 size: 15 residues. V dropped 10 bases and J dropped 6; count of bases not matched to a gene: 9. From germline, CDR1 is LNHDA and CDR2 SQIVND (reference sequence). As DNA, the CDR3 is TGTGCCACCACCGGGACTAGCGGGGGACTGGATACGCAGTATTTT. This encodes CATTGTSGGLDTQYF.

This clonotype was observed a few times. V gene TRBV6-2 or TRBV6-3 combines with J gene TRBJ2-1; D gene ambiguous. Germline V CDR1 and CDR2: MNHEY, SVGEGT. This CDR3 has 11 amino acids. Trimming shortened V by 6 bases and J by 4 bases, and 4 bases separated the two germline ends. In DNA, the CDR3 is TGTGCCAGCAGGATGTACAATGAGCAGTTCTTC. Translating gives CASRMYNEQFF.

V and J are TRBV20-1 and TRBJ2-3, with D perhaps TRBD1 (5 bases). This CDR3 is 15 amino acids long. Trimming stripped 2 bases from V and 6 bases from J, with 18 bases between. Germline CDR1 is DFQATT and CDR2 is SNEGSKA (reference sequence). This CDR3 reads CSARLVGASRDTQYF. CDR3 bases: TGCAGTGCTAGACTGGTTGGGGCGTCGAGGGATACGCAGTATTTT.

The chain's CDR3 is CASSVGTAGEKLFF. For the CDR3, the DNA is TGTGCCAGCAGTGTTGGGACAGCGGGGGAAAAACTGTTTTTT. V gene TRBV2 combines with J gene TRBJ1-4; TRBD1 matches 7 bases. V was pared by 4 bases and J by 8 bases, with 7 bases of the junction left unmatched. The CDR3 extends over 14 amino acids. Germline V gene sequence: CDR1 SNHLY, CDR2 FYNNEI.

This chain connects TRBV5-1 to TRBJ2-2; 8 nucleotides match TRBD1. The germline CDR1 and CDR2 sequences are SGHRS and YFSETQ. The junction had 7 bases not matched to a gene; V was cut back by 3 bases and J by 6 bases. The CDR3 contains 15 residues. CDR3 protein: CASSSRTGGPGELFF. For the CDR3, the DNA is TGCGCCAGCAGCTCCAGAACAGGGGGTCCCGGGGAGCTGTTTTTT.

This clonotype was counted only a few times. The gene calls are TRBV7-9 and TRBJ1-1; D gene ambiguous. Germline loops: CDR1 SEHNR, CDR2 FQNEAQ (reference sequence). CDR3 length equals 15 residues. V lost 1 base to trimming and J lost 0 bases, with 9 bases between them. CDR3: CASSLGLIMNTEAFF. DNA for the CDR3: TGTGCCAGCAGCTTAGGTCTTATAATGAACACTGAAGCTTTCTTT.

This clonotype was seen more than once but under ten times. The CDR3 region has the DNA TGTGCCATCAGTGAGTCATTTAGCGGGGGGTACAATGAGCAGTTCTTC. It yields the protein CAISESFSGGYNEQFF. The V gene is TRBV10-3, the J gene TRBJ2-1; 10 nucleotides match TRBD2. V shed 0 bases and J 4 bases; nucleotides not matched to a gene: 3. CDR3 length: 16 amino acids. CDR1 and CDR2 (germline): ENHRY, SYGVKD.

The chain combines TRBV24-1 with TRBJ2-2, with D possibly TRBD2 on 6 matching bases. The CDR3 covers 12 residues. Germline V gene lookup returns CDR1 KGHDR and CDR2 SFDVKD. V dropped 7 bases and J dropped 4 bases, with 6 bases sitting between them. This chain's CDR3 is CATRGGTGELFF. The CDR3 DNA reads TGTGCCACCAGGGGGGGCACCGGGGAGCTGTTTTTT.

This clonotype was detected a few times. The chain carries TRBV3-1 and TRBJ2-5, with D hard to call. Trimming removed 0 bases at V and 7 bases at J, with 15 bases between. Germline V gives CDR1 LGHDT, CDR2 YNNKEL (reference sequence). The CDR3 covers 15 residues. In nucleotides, the CDR3 is TGTGCCAGCAGCCAAGACTGGAGCATACCCGGGACCCAGTACTTC. This encodes CASSQDWSIPGTQYF.

Of note for this clonotype: A much larger clone differs by one base, so this may be a read error. CDR3 protein: CAGSHSGTLYEQYF. The CDR3 nucleotides are TGTGCCGGCAGCCATAGCGGGACACTCTACGAGCAGTACTTC. This chain links TRBV3-1 with TRBJ2-7; 8 nucleotides agree with TRBD2. The CDR3 is made up of 14 amino acids. Per the germline V gene, CDR1 is LGHDT and CDR2 is YNNKEL (reference sequence).